This TCR beta chain originates from a study of response to subunit inactivated influenza vaccine. General observations from the study: Authors suggested few new T cells are recruited by each seasonal influenza vaccination.

In TCRdb, the RT-PCR reads were re-called with MiXCR into one record per CDR3 protein. Found here are roughly 700,000 distinct CDR3 sequences, approximately 15% of them singletons; the top ten hold 6% to 8%. Concerning this clonotype itself: What it binds is unknown.

The source was PBMCs from blood, collected less than 15 days before vaccination. This receptor was identified in a middle-aged man who received an inactivated influenza vaccine.

CDR3 in DNA: TGTGCCACCAGCAGAGGACAGGAGGCCCAGTACTTC. It encodes CATSRGQEAQYF. V gene TRBV15 combines with J gene TRBJ2-5; possible D gene TRBD1, 6 bases. Germline-derived CDR1 and CDR2 are LNHNV and YYDKDF (reference sequence). The germline V and J ends were trimmed by 1 base and 9 bases, with 9 bases remaining between them. This CDR3 contains 12 residues. The full variable domain, its missing parts supplied by reference TRBV15 and TRBJ2-5, is DAMVIQNPRYQVTQFGKPVTLSCSQTLNHNVMYWYQQKSSQAPKLLFHYYDKDFNNEADTPDNFQSRRPNTSFCFLDIRSPGLGDTAMYLCATSRGQEAQYFGPGTRLLVL.